This TCR beta chain was captured in a study of blood T cell repertoires in COVID-19. The wider study: Sites across the United States, Italy and Spain contributed samples from acute and convalescent COVID-19. The cDNA or gDNA used as material had been derived from T cells, B-cell-depleted T cells, or PBMCs.

The authors' processing: Quantification of nucleated cells was approximated via reference gene primer amplification. Assay: immunoSEQ multiplex PCR; the TCRdb copy retains only in-frame clones and omits some. V and J calls and clone size are as listed in that table; D and trimming were resolved from the DNA. The sample has roughly 230,000 clones; approximately 92% are singletons. The CDR3 contains 16 residues. From germline, CDR1 is KGHSH and CDR2 LQKENI. V was pared by 6 bases and J by 6 bases, with 14 bases of the junction left unmatched. This clone occurred once. Sequencing input: peripheral blood. The V gene is TRBV18, the J gene TRBJ1-2; 9 positions agree with TRBD1. This receptor was identified in a woman between 40 and 55 years old who had recovered from COVID-19. CDR3 DNA sequence: TGTGCCAGCTCTCGAAAGGAGACAGGGGGGTACGATGGCTACACCTTC. Protein product: CASSRKETGGYDGYTF.